Given below is one T cell receptor (beta chain) in context. Its specificity is not known. This entry belongs to a study of cytomegalovirus exposure and HLA in healthy donors. Overall study results and limits: According to an earlier analysis, most TCR beta V segments yielded productive rearrangements about 87% or about 30% of the time.

Both 60 Vbeta primers and 13 Jbeta primers went into the PCR. Only in-frame clones appear in the TCRdb table, and some are missing; sequencing was by immunoSEQ multiplex PCR. Of under 150,000 clones listed, around 72% are singletons. The V segment lost 4 bases and the J segment 7 bases; nucleotides outside the gene matches: 8. This CDR3 contains 15 residues. In germline, CDR1 is SGHNT, CDR2 YYREEE (reference sequence). J is TRBJ2-1 and V is TRBV5-4, with 10 bases identical to TRBD2. The TCR sequence derives from a woman in her 40s in good health and CMV-seronegative. Sample: PBMCs. CDR3 in DNA: TGTGCCAGCAGCCGGAGTCAGCGGGAGGGGAATGAGCAGTTCTTC. Translating it yields CASSRSQREGNEQFF. The whole variable domain, remainder taken from reference TRBV5-4 and TRBJ2-1, is ETGVTQSPTHLIKTRGQQVTLRCSSQSGHNTVSWYQQALGQGPQFIFQYYREEENGRGNFPPRFSGLQFPNYSSELNVNALELDDSALYLCASSRSQREGNEQFFGPGTRLTVL.